Below are 21 T cell receptor beta chains sequenced from a single sample in a study of control samples from healthy donors and cancer patients. TCRdb's copy holds only in-frame clones and misses some; the assay was immunoSEQ multiplex PCR. Found here are 150,000 or so clones, 93% of them singletons; the top ten hold under 7%. Sequencing used blood. Receptor source: a man between 18 and 35 years old in good health.

This chain uses TRBV7-9 with TRBJ2-1, with D perhaps matching TRBD2 (6 bases). The germline gives CDR1 SEHNR, CDR2 FQNEAQ (reference sequence). Trimming stripped 1 base from V and 1 base from J, with 11 bases between. CDR3 size: 16 residues. The CDR3 sequence is CASSLVSLASYNEQFF. The CDR3 DNA follows: TGTGCCAGCAGCTTAGTGAGTCTAGCGTCCTACAATGAGCAGTTCTTC.

The V call is TRBV27, the J call TRBJ2-3; 10 bases align to TRBD1. CDR1 is MNHEY, CDR2 SMNVEV, per germline (reference sequence). With 5 bases clipped from V and 4 bases from J, the junction kept 3 bases outside the gene matches. CDR3 size: 14 residues. CDR3 amino acids: CASSLGTGADTQYF. The CDR3 DNA reads TGTGCCAGCAGTCTAGGGACAGGGGCAGATACGCAGTATTTT.

The chain is built from TRBV3-1 (or the pseudogene TRBV3-2) and TRBJ2-3; D is ambiguous. This CDR3 has 12 residues. The germline CDR1 and CDR2 sequences are LGHDT and YNNKEL (reference sequence). With 4 bases removed from V and 5 bases from J, the gap between germline ends came to 7 bases. Written as DNA, the CDR3 is TGTGCCAGCAGCCCCCCGGGAGATACGCAGTATTTT. As protein: CASSPPGDTQYF.

The rearrangement joins TRBV5-1 to TRBJ1-2; D not resolved. This CDR3 comprises 14 residues. The germline V and J ends were trimmed by 5 bases and 8 bases, with 19 bases remaining between them. CDR1 is SGHRS and CDR2 is YFSETQ in the germline V gene. CDR3 DNA sequence: TGCGCCAGCAGTCGAGTCGAAGGGCGTGGGGGCTACACCTTC. Translating gives CASSRVEGRGGYTF. Supplemented by reference TRBV5-1 and TRBJ1-2, the full variable domain reads KAGVTQTPRYLIKTRGQQVTLSCSPISGHRSVSWYQQTPGQGLQFLFEYFSETQRNKGNFPGRFSGRQFSNSRSEMNVSTLELGDSALYLCASSRVEGRGGYTFGSGTRLTVV.

The V gene is TRBV28, the J gene TRBJ2-7; TRBD2 matches at 12 bases. V dropped 5 bases and J dropped 6; count of bases not matched to a gene: 14. The CDR3 runs to 17 residues. Looked up from germline, CDR1 is MDHEN and CDR2 is SYDVKM. The CDR3 DNA sequence: TGTGCCAGCAGTACCCCTCTACTAGCGGGGGGAGGCGGCGAGCAGTACTTC. Residues: CASSTPLLAGGGGEQYF.

This sequence joins TRBV30 and TRBJ2-1, with D unresolved. CDR3 length equals 14 residues. With 0 bases removed from V and 6 bases from J, the gap between germline ends came to 12 bases. CDR1 is GTSNPN and CDR2 is SVGIG in the germline V gene (reference sequence). The CDR3 loop reads CAWSVRLAPNEQFF. The CDR3 nucleotides are TGTGCCTGGAGTGTACGTCTCGCGCCCAATGAGCAGTTCTTC.

J is TRBJ2-7 and V is TRBV11-2; the match to TRBD2 covers 10 bases. Unmatched junction bases numbered 2, after V lost 5 bases and J lost 1 base. Germline CDR1 is SGHAT and CDR2 is FQNNGV. This CDR3 is built from 14 residues. The CDR3 here is CASSRGLASYEQYF. CDR3 bases: TGTGCCAGCAGCAGGGGACTAGCGTCCTACGAGCAGTACTTC. Complete variable domain (other parts from reference TRBV11-2 and TRBJ2-7): EAGVAQSPRYKIIEKRQSVAFWCNPISGHATLYWYQQILGQGPKLLIQFQNNGVVDDSQLPKDRFSAERLKGVDSTLKIQPAKLEDSAVYLCASSRGLASYEQYFGPGTRLTVT.

The genes are TRBV27 and TRBJ2-3; D is unclear. Germline loops: CDR1 MNHEY, CDR2 SMNVEV (reference sequence). V was pared by 2 bases and J by 0 bases, with 3 bases between. This CDR3 has 13 residues. CDR3 DNA: TGTGCCAGCAGTTTAGTAAGCACAGATACGCAGTATTTT. Protein sequence: CASSLVSTDTQYF.

This clone was detected only once. V is TRBV5-4 and J is TRBJ2-7; D is uncertain. V was pared by 2 bases and J by 0 bases, with 6 bases between. The CDR3 has 13 residues. Germline-derived CDR1 and CDR2 are SGHNT and YYREEE (reference sequence). The CDR3 region has the DNA TGTGCCAGCAGCTTCGGAATCTCCTACGAGCAGTACTTC. Protein product: CASSFGISYEQYF.

V is TRBV4-1 and J is TRBJ1-1; D unresolved. CDR1 is MGHRA, CDR2 YSYEKL, per germline. The CDR3 runs to 13 residues. Trimming shortened V by 4 bases and J by 2 bases, and 8 bases separated the two germline ends. CDR3 sequence reads: CASSLDINTEAFF. The CDR3 coding sequence is TGCGCCAGCAGCCTAGACATAAACACTGAAGCTTTCTTT.

J is TRBJ1-3 and V is TRBV15; 7 bases agree with TRBD1. CDR3 length equals 17 residues. V trimming: 2 bases; J trimming: 2 bases; junction bases outside the gene matches: 9. Germline V gene lookup returns CDR1 LNHNV and CDR2 YYDKDF (reference sequence). CDR3 sequence (DNA): TGTGCCACCAGCAGACCTAGACAGGGTTCTGCTGGAAACACCATATATTTT. This encodes CATSRPRQGSAGNTIYF. The full variable domain, rest sourced from reference TRBV15 and TRBJ1-3, is DAMVIQNPRYQVTQFGKPVTLSCSQTLNHNVMYWYQQKSSQAPKLLFHYYDKDFNNEADTPDNFQSRRPNTSFCFLDIRSPGLGDTAMYLCATSRPRQGSAGNTIYFGEGSWLTVV.

V is TRBV5-4 and J is TRBJ1-1; D is undetermined. There are 14 residues in the CDR3. V was cut by 2 bases and J by 5 bases, with 13 bases left in between. Germline CDR1 is SGHNT and CDR2 is YYREEE (reference sequence). The CDR3 DNA reads TGTGCCAGCAGCTTAGTCTGGGATCAAACTGAAGCTTTCTTT. Amino acids: CASSLVWDQTEAFF. The whole variable domain, filled in from reference TRBV5-4 and TRBJ1-1, reads ETGVTQSPTHLIKTRGQQVTLRCSSQSGHNTVSWYQQALGQGPQFIFQYYREEENGRGNFPPRFSGLQFPNYSSELNVNALELDDSALYLCASSLVWDQTEAFFGQGTRLTVV.

In its sample, this clone was seen a few times. This sequence joins TRBV2 and TRBJ2-2; 14 bases agree with TRBD2. This CDR3 region has 20 residues. Per germline, CDR1 SNHLY and CDR2 FYNNEI. With V trimmed by 3 bases and J by 0 bases, 9 bases remained unmatched. This CDR3 is CASSDVQWTSGGPNTGELFF. The CDR3 DNA follows: TGTGCCAGCAGTGACGTCCAATGGACTAGCGGGGGGCCGAACACCGGGGAGCTGTTTTTT.

This clone was seen just once. The chain links TRBV28 to TRBJ1-5; no firm D call. This CDR3 is 15 amino acids long. Trimming stripped 6 bases from V and 0 bases from J, with 12 bases between. Germline-derived CDR1 and CDR2 are MDHEN and SYDVKM. CDR3 nucleotide sequence: TGTGCCAGCAGGTTTGTAGAGGGTAGCAATCAGCCCCAGCATTTT. Protein: CASRFVEGSNQPQHF.

V gene TRBV24-1 combines with J gene TRBJ2-5, with 8 bases identical to TRBD1. In germline, CDR1 is KGHDR, CDR2 SFDVKD. V was pared by 4 bases and J by 2 bases, with 11 bases of the junction left unmatched. This CDR3 region has 17 residues. Here the CDR3 reads CATSEDRASSLQETQYF. DNA for the CDR3: TGTGCCACCAGTGAGGACAGGGCCTCATCCCTTCAAGAGACCCAGTACTTC.

This chain joins TRBV10-3 and TRBJ2-1; TRBD2 is a possible D gene (5 bases). V was cut by 8 bases and J by 7 bases, with 18 bases left in between. Germline CDR1 reads ENHRY; CDR2 reads SYGVKD. The CDR3 has 14 residues. CDR3 sequence reads: CAIHPGLAVNEQFF. As DNA, the CDR3 is TGTGCCATCCATCCTGGACTGGCAGTTAATGAGCAGTTCTTC.

The chain combines TRBV7-8 with TRBJ1-5, with a possible D match to TRBD1 (5 bases). Germline CDR1 SGHVS, CDR2 FQNEAQ. The CDR3 covers 14 residues. V lost 5 bases and J 5 bases, leaving 13 bases between the germline ends. The DNA of the CDR3 is TGTGCCAGCAGCCCTGGGGGGGATGATCAGCCCCAGCATTTT. It specifies CASSPGGDDQPQHF.

The V call is TRBV7-9, the J call TRBJ2-3, with 8 bases fitting TRBD2. The CDR3 covers 16 residues. V shed 5 bases and J 2 bases; nucleotides not matched to a gene: 9. The germline gives CDR1 SEHNR, CDR2 FQNEAQ (reference sequence). The CDR3 DNA is TGTGCCAGCAGCATCCCCCGGGGGGGGGACACAGATACGCAGTATTTT. The encoded protein is CASSIPRGGDTDTQYF.

This chain connects TRBV6-6 to TRBJ2-7; the D gene is possibly TRBD1 (6 bases). The CDR3 is 15 amino acids. Germline V gene data show CDR1 as MNHNY and CDR2 as SVGAGI (reference sequence). V was cut by 2 bases and J by 2 bases, with 13 bases left in between. The CDR3 protein is CASSYPGTLTYEQYF. CDR3 DNA sequence: TGTGCCAGCAGTTACCCAGGGACACTAACCTACGAGCAGTACTTC.

The chain uses TRBV5-1 and TRBJ2-6; D possibly corresponds to TRBD1 (5 bases). The CDR3 has 16 residues. Germline CDR1 SGHRS, CDR2 YFSETQ. V lost 0 bases and J 2 bases, leaving 9 bases between the germline ends. CDR3 bases: TGCGCCAGCAGCTTGGTGACAGCTGCTGGGGCCAACGTCCTGACTTTC. Translation: CASSLVTAAGANVLTF.

The chain links TRBV18 to TRBJ1-2; 12 bases fit TRBD1. Germline V CDR1 and CDR2: KGHSH, LQKENI. V was pared by 1 base and J by 7 bases, with 10 bases of the junction left unmatched. This CDR3 is built from 17 residues. The CDR3 sequence is CASSPRDRGPGPFGYTF. CDR3 sequence (DNA): TGTGCCAGCTCACCACGGGACAGGGGGCCGGGCCCCTTTGGCTACACCTTC.